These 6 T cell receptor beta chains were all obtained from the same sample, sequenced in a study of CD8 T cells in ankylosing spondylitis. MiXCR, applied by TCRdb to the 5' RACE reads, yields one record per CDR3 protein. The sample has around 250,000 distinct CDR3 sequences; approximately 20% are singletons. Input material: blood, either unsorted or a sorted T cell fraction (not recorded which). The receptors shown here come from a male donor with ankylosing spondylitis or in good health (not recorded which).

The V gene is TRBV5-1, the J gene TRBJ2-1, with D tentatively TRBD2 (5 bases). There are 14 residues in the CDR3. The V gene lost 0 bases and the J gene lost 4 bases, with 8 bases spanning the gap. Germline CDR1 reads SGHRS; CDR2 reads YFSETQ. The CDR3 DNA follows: TGCGCCAGCAGCTTGGCCCGGGATTACAATGAGCAGTTCTTC. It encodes CASSLARDYNEQFF.

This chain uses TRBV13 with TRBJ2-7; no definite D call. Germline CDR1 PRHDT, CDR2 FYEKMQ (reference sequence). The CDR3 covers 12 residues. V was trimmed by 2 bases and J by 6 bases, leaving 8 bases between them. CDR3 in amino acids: CASSLYESEQYF. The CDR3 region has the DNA TGTGCCAGCAGCTTATACGAAAGCGAGCAGTACTTC.

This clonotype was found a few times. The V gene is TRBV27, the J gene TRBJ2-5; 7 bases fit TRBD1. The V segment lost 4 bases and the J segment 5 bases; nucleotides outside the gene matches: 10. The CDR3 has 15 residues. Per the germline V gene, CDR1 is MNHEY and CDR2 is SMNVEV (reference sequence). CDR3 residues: CASSYRRGGEETQYF. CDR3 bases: TGTGCCAGCAGTTACCGAAGAGGGGGCGAGGAGACCCAGTACTTC.

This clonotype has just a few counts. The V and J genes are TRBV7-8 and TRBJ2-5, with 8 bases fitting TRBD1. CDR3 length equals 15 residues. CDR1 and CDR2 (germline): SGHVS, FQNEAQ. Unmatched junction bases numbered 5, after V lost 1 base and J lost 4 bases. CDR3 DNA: TGTGCCAGCAGCTTAGTGGCAGGGGGCCGAGAGACCCAGTACTTC. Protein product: CASSLVAGGRETQYF. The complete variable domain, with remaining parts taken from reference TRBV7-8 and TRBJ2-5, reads GAGVSQSPRYKVAKRGQDVALRCDPISGHVSLFWYQQALGQGPEFLTYFQNEAQLDKSGLPSDRFFAERPEGSVSTLKIQRTQQEDSAVYLCASSLVAGGRETQYFGPGTRLLVL.

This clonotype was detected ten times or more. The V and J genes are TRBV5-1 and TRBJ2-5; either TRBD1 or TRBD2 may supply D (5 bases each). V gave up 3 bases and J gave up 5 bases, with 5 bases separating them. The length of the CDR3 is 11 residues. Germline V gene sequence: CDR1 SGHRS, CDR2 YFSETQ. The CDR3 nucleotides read TGCGCCAGCAGCTGGGGGGAGACCCAGTACTTC. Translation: CASSWGETQYF.

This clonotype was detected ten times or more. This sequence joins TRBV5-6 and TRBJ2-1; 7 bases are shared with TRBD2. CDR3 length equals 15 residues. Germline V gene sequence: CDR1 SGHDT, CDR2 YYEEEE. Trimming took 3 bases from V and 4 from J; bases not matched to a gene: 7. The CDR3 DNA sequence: TGTGCCAGCAGCTCCCGGGACTACCCTTACAATGAGCAGTTCTTC. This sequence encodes CASSSRDYPYNEQFF.